This TCR beta chain is from a study of OX40 agonist ivuxolimab in advanced cancers. Broader study findings: Clonal expansion in partial responders at 0.1-3.0 mg/kg ranked among the lowest.

Per the germline V gene, CDR1 is MNHNS and CDR2 is SASEGT. The V end was cut by 6 bases, the J end by 6 bases, with 13 bases between. There are 13 residues in the CDR3. Sequencing used immunoSEQ multiplex PCR; TCRdb keeps in-frame clones, though not all of them. Of some 98,000 clones listed, about 92% were seen once; the top ten hold about 0.3%. Points on this clone: Its antigen is undetermined.

Peripheral blood came from all dose cohorts at three timepoints. The J gene is TRBJ2-3, the V gene TRBV6-1; D ambiguous. The receptor's source is an adult with an advanced solid tumor such as melanoma, head and neck, liver or kidney cancer. Sequencing used CD4+ or CD8+ T cells sorted from blood, obtained in a trial of the OX40 agonist ivuxolimab. CDR3 protein: CASSPRPFDTQYF. As DNA, the CDR3 is TGTGCCAGCAGCCCCCGGCCTTTTGATACGCAGTATTTT.